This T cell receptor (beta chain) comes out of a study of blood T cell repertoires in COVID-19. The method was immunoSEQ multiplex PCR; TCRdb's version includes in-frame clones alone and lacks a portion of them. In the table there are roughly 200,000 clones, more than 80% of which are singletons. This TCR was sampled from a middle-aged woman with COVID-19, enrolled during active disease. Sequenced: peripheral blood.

CDR3 residues: CASSSGGLAGADTQYF. The CDR3 region has the DNA TGCGCCAGCAGCTCCGGAGGACTAGCGGGGGCGGATACGCAGTATTTT. The chain combines TRBV5-1 with TRBJ2-3; 13 bases agree with TRBD2. Germline CDR1 reads SGHRS; CDR2 reads YFSETQ. J lost 6 bases, V lost 3 bases, and 7 bases had no gene match. The CDR3 is made up of 16 amino acids.